What follows are 8 T cell receptor beta chains derived from one specimen sequenced in a study of cytomegalovirus exposure and HLA in healthy donors. TCRdb's table, derived via immunoSEQ multiplex PCR, lists solely in-frame clones and lacks some. The sample shows around 400,000 clones, 80% to 90% of them seen only once. The sample comprised PBMCs. All receptors derive from a woman in her late teens or twenties in good health and CMV-seronegative.

This clone showed up just a few times. The J gene is TRBJ1-2, the V gene TRBV5-1; D not certain. Looked up from germline, CDR1 is SGHRS and CDR2 is YFSETQ. V was cut by 0 bases and J by 7 bases, with 7 bases left in between. CDR3 size: 12 residues. In nucleotides, the CDR3 is TGCGCCAGCAGCTTGGAGGAGGGTGGCTACACCTTC. Amino acid sequence: CASSLEEGGYTF.

This clone was detected a few times. The chain uses TRBV19 and TRBJ1-2, with unresolved D. Germline V gene data show CDR1 as LNHDA and CDR2 as SQIVND (reference sequence). The CDR3 extends over 13 amino acids. The V gene lost 3 bases and the J gene lost 8 bases, with 13 bases spanning the gap. The CDR3 DNA sequence: TGTGCCAGTAGTATCGGACGGGAGAGAGGCTACACCTTC. Translation: CASSIGRERGYTF.

The CDR3 nucleotides read TGTGCCATCAGTGAGTCGACAGGGAATCAGCCCCAGCATTTT. It specifies CAISESTGNQPQHF. The chain is built from TRBV10-3 and TRBJ1-5, with 7 nucleotides matching TRBD1. Germline CDR1 is ENHRY and CDR2 is SYGVKD. The V and J ends lost 0 bases and 4 bases, in that order; junction bases with no gene match: 0. CDR3 length: 14 residues.

This clone was detected only a few times. This chain links TRBV30 with TRBJ1-3, with D unresolved. In germline, CDR1 is GTSNPN, CDR2 SVGIG (reference sequence). The CDR3 has 14 residues. Deletions cut 3 bases from V and 8 bases from J, with 17 bases between. The CDR3 sequence: CAWSERWVPDTIYF. In DNA, the CDR3 is TGTGCCTGGAGCGAGAGGTGGGTCCCGGACACCATATATTTT.

The genes are TRBV18 and TRBJ2-7, with 10 nucleotides matching TRBD2. Germline-derived CDR1 and CDR2 are KGHSH and LQKENI. The CDR3 has 16 amino acids. V was pared by 4 bases and J by 7 bases, with 13 bases of the junction left unmatched. CDR3 coding DNA: TGTGCCAGCTCACAACTACTAGCGGGACAATCTGGAGAGCAGTACTTC. Translating gives CASSQLLAGQSGEQYF.

This clone was observed a single time. The chain combines TRBV29-1 with TRBJ2-1; tentatively, D is TRBD2 (5 bases). CDR1 and CDR2 (germline): SQVTM, ANQGSEA. V lost 0 bases and J 7 bases, leaving 16 bases between the germline ends. The CDR3 runs 15 residues. The CDR3 nucleotides read TGCAGCGTTGAAGATCGGAGAATGAGAGGGAATGAGCAGTTCTTC. Residues: CSVEDRRMRGNEQFF.

The chain employs TRBV6-5 and TRBJ2-7, with 10 positions matching TRBD1. The CDR3 totals 15 residues. Trimming at V came to 6 bases and at J to 2 bases, leaving 7 bases not matched to a gene. Looked up from germline, CDR1 is MNHEY and CDR2 is SVGAGI. The CDR3, as DNA: TGTGCCAGCAGACCCGACAGGGGGCCCACCTACGAGCAGTACTTC. It codes for CASRPDRGPTYEQYF.

Only one count was recorded for this clone. The rearrangement joins TRBV5-1 to TRBJ1-1; no clear D gene. The CDR3 has 15 residues. V dropped 2 bases and J dropped 1 base, with 12 bases sitting between them. From germline, CDR1 is SGHRS and CDR2 YFSETQ. The CDR3: CASSFPSGENTEAFF. CDR3 bases: TGCGCCAGCAGCTTCCCCTCGGGAGAGAACACTGAAGCTTTCTTT.